A selection of T cell receptor beta chains follows, all from one sample in a study of cytomegalovirus exposure and HLA in healthy donors. Sequenced by immunoSEQ multiplex PCR; TCRdb stores in-frame clones only, minus some. The table records 150,000 to 200,000 clones, roughly 80% of them present only once. Sample: PBMCs. These receptors all come from a man aged 25 to 40 in good health and CMV-seronegative. CDR3s include the opening cysteine and the closing phenylalanine or tryptophan. A D gene is named only where the DNA matches it firmly. The size of a clone is reported for some rows only, either as once, few or many, or as a class for expanded clones.

clone_size: -
j_call: TRBJ1-1
v_call: TRBV5-1
d_call: -
cdr3_nt: TGCGCCAGCAGCCCCTCCTCTACAGGGTTAGGCACTGAAGCTTTCTTT
cdr3_aa: CASSPSSTGLGTEAFF

clone_size: -
j_call: TRBJ1-1
v_call: TRBV18
d_call: -
cdr3_nt: TGTGCCAGCTCACCGCCGGGACACATAGGTTCAGCTTTCTTT
cdr3_aa: CASSPPGHIGSAFF

clone_size: -
j_call: TRBJ2-7
v_call: TRBV6-5
d_call: -
cdr3_nt: TGTGCCAGCAGCCACTCAGAGGACTACGAGCAGTACTTC
cdr3_aa: CASSHSEDYEQYF

clone_size: -
j_call: TRBJ2-7
v_call: TRBV15
d_call: -
cdr3_nt: TGTGCCACCAGCAGAGATGAGAACAGCGAGCAGTACTTC
cdr3_aa: CATSRDENSEQYF

clone_size: -
j_call: TRBJ2-3
v_call: TRBV7-9
d_call: TRBD2
cdr3_nt: TGTGCCAGCAGCTTAGTGACTAGCGGGGTTGATACGCAGTATTTT
cdr3_aa: CASSLVTSGVDTQYF

clone_size: -
j_call: TRBJ2-3
v_call: TRBV5-4
d_call: TRBD2
cdr3_nt: TGTGCCAGCAGCTTGGGCGGGGGAACGGCAGATACGCAGTATTTT
cdr3_aa: CASSLGGGTADTQYF

clone_size: few
j_call: TRBJ1-5
v_call: TRBV28
d_call: TRBD1
cdr3_nt: TGTGCCAGCAGTAAGACAGGGGGCTTTCAGCCCCAGCATTTT
cdr3_aa: CASSKTGGFQPQHF

clone_size: -
j_call: TRBJ2-3
v_call: TRBV19
d_call: TRBD2
cdr3_nt: TGTGCCACCGGGGGGCTAGCGGGAGCCGATACGCAGTATTTT
cdr3_aa: CATGGLAGADTQYF

clone_size: -
j_call: TRBJ1-3
v_call: TRBV5-6
d_call: TRBD1
cdr3_nt: TGTGCCAGCAGCGTAAACAGGGGGCTTGGAGGAAACACCATATATTTT
cdr3_aa: CASSVNRGLGGNTIYF

clone_size: -
j_call: TRBJ1-5
v_call: TRBV10-3
d_call: TRBD1
cdr3_nt: TGTGCCAGTACCGGGACAGACAATCAGCCCCAGCATTTT
cdr3_aa: CASTGTDNQPQHF

clone_size: -
j_call: TRBJ1-2
v_call: TRBV6-5
d_call: -
cdr3_nt: TGTGCCAGCAGTTACTCTGGCAGGTATTACTATGGCTACACCTTC
cdr3_aa: CASSYSGRYYYGYTF

clone_size: -
j_call: TRBJ2-7
v_call: TRBV7-2
d_call: -
cdr3_nt: TGTGCCAGCAGCTTAGTAAGCCCTCCTGCTAGCTCCTACGAGCAGTACTTC
cdr3_aa: CASSLVSPPASSYEQYF

clone_size: -
j_call: TRBJ1-6
v_call: TRBV6-5
d_call: TRBD1
cdr3_nt: TGTGCCAGCAGTTTTGCAATATGGACAGGGGATTCACCCCTCCACTTT
cdr3_aa: CASSFAIWTGDSPLHF

clone_size: once
j_call: TRBJ1-2
v_call: TRBV19
d_call: -
cdr3_nt: TGTGCCAGTAGCCGACAGTTAAACTATGGCTACACCTTC
cdr3_aa: CASSRQLNYGYTF

clone_size: -
j_call: TRBJ2-7
v_call: TRBV18
d_call: -
cdr3_nt: TGTGCCAGCTCACCAGGGCAGTCCTACTACGAGCAGTACTTC
cdr3_aa: CASSPGQSYYEQYF

clone_size: few
j_call: TRBJ2-2
v_call: TRBV4-3
d_call: TRBD1
cdr3_nt: TGCGCCAGCAGCTCTCGGACAGGATCCGGGGAGCTGTTTTTT
cdr3_aa: CASSSRTGSGELFF

clone_size: -
j_call: TRBJ2-7
v_call: TRBV11-2
d_call: TRBD1
cdr3_nt: TGTGCCAGCAGCTTAGTTGCAGGGGGCTACGAGCAGTACTTC
cdr3_aa: CASSLVAGGYEQYF

clone_size: -
j_call: TRBJ2-7
v_call: TRBV5-1
d_call: -
cdr3_nt: TGCGCCAGCAGCGAACCGGGGGGCGGCGAGCAGTACTTC
cdr3_aa: CASSEPGGGEQYF

clone_size: -
j_call: TRBJ1-6
v_call: TRBV7-9
d_call: -
cdr3_nt: TGTGCCAGCAGTCCCGGACAGATTAATTCACCCCTCCACTTT
cdr3_aa: CASSPGQINSPLHF

clone_size: -
j_call: TRBJ1-3
v_call: TRBV5-3
d_call: -
cdr3_nt: TGTGCCAGAAGCCCCCGCACTTCCTCTGGAAACACCATATATTTT
cdr3_aa: CARSPRTSSGNTIYF

clone_size: -
j_call: TRBJ2-5
v_call: TRBV7-9
d_call: -
cdr3_nt: TGTGCCAGCAGCCTTGGCGGGGCCCAAGAGACCCAGTACTTC
cdr3_aa: CASSLGGAQETQYF

clone_size: -
j_call: TRBJ1-3
v_call: TRBV28
d_call: -
cdr3_nt: TGTGCCAGCACCTTGACAGGTTTCCCGACCCGTTCTGGAAACACCATATATTTT
cdr3_aa: CASTLTGFPTRSGNTIYF

clone_size: -
j_call: TRBJ2-5
v_call: TRBV11-2
d_call: -
cdr3_nt: TGTGCCAGCAGCTTATTGTCGGTTCAGACCCAGTACTTC
cdr3_aa: CASSLLSVQTQYF

clone_size: -
j_call: TRBJ1-5
v_call: TRBV18
d_call: -
cdr3_nt: TGTGCCAGCTCACGAGGGGGAGCTACTAACGGCCCCAATCAGCCCCAGCATTTT
cdr3_aa: CASSRGGATNGPNQPQHF

clone_size: -
j_call: TRBJ1-1
v_call: TRBV29-1
d_call: TRBD1
cdr3_nt: TGCAGCGCCGGGACAGGGATGACTGAAGCTTTCTTT
cdr3_aa: CSAGTGMTEAFF

clone_size: -
j_call: TRBJ1-2
v_call: TRBV11-2
d_call: -
cdr3_nt: TGTGCCAGCAGCTTAGAGAGGGTAGGGGGAAATCCTGAACATGGCTACACCTTC
cdr3_aa: CASSLERVGGNPEHGYTF

clone_size: -
j_call: TRBJ1-5
v_call: TRBV19
d_call: -
cdr3_nt: TGTGCCAGTAGCACCAACAGGGTGGGTTATCAGCCCCAGCATTTT
cdr3_aa: CASSTNRVGYQPQHF

clone_size: few
j_call: TRBJ2-2
v_call: TRBV4-1
d_call: -
cdr3_nt: TGCGCCAGCAGCCAAGCGAGCAGGGTGCTTGCCGGGGAGCTGTTTTTT
cdr3_aa: CASSQASRVLAGELFF

clone_size: -
j_call: TRBJ2-1
v_call: TRBV7-6
d_call: -
cdr3_nt: TGTGCCAGCAGCTCTCGCCGGGACGGAATGGGGGGATCCTACAATGAGCAGTTCTTC
cdr3_aa: CASSSRRDGMGGSYNEQFF

clone_size: -
j_call: TRBJ2-1
v_call: TRBV19
d_call: -
cdr3_nt: TGTGCCAGTAGTATTGGGAGAACCTACAATGAGCAGTTCTTC
cdr3_aa: CASSIGRTYNEQFF

clone_size: -
j_call: TRBJ2-5
v_call: TRBV4-1
d_call: TRBD1
cdr3_nt: TGCGCCAGCAGCCAAGATGTCGGGACAGGTCAAGAGACCCAGTACTTC
cdr3_aa: CASSQDVGTGQETQYF

clone_size: -
j_call: TRBJ2-1
v_call: TRBV27
d_call: TRBD1
cdr3_nt: TGTGCCAGCGGGGCCCCGACAGGGTGGCTCGGGAATGAGCAGTTCTTC
cdr3_aa: CASGAPTGWLGNEQFF

clone_size: -
j_call: TRBJ2-7
v_call: TRBV18
d_call: TRBD1
cdr3_nt: TGTGCCAGCTCAACAATACGAATGACAGGGAATTCCTACGAGCAGTACTTC
cdr3_aa: CASSTIRMTGNSYEQYF

clone_size: -
j_call: TRBJ2-5
v_call: TRBV9
d_call: -
cdr3_nt: TGTGCCAGCAGCGTAGGAGTCGGCCGGGGAGAGACCCAGTACTTC
cdr3_aa: CASSVGVGRGETQYF

clone_size: -
j_call: TRBJ2-3
v_call: TRBV2
d_call: -
cdr3_nt: TGTGCCAGCAGTGATCAACAGCGCACAGATACGCAGTATTTT
cdr3_aa: CASSDQQRTDTQYF

clone_size: -
j_call: TRBJ1-1
v_call: TRBV7-8
d_call: TRBD1
cdr3_nt: TGTGCCAGCAGCTGGAACAGGGGAGCGACGGTGGAAGCTTTCTTT
cdr3_aa: CASSWNRGATVEAFF

clone_size: -
j_call: TRBJ2-7
v_call: TRBV7-9
d_call: TRBD2
cdr3_nt: TGTGCCAGCAGCCCCACTCCGGGACTAGCGATTCAAGCCTACGAGCAGTACTTC
cdr3_aa: CASSPTPGLAIQAYEQYF

clone_size: -
j_call: TRBJ2-3
v_call: TRBV5-6
d_call: -
cdr3_nt: TGTGCCAGCAGCTTAGTGGGGGGTAGCACAGATACGCAGTATTTT
cdr3_aa: CASSLVGGSTDTQYF

clone_size: -
j_call: TRBJ2-2
v_call: TRBV10-3
d_call: TRBD2
cdr3_nt: TGTGCCATCAGAGGGACTAGCGGGACGAACACCGGGGAGCTGTTTTTT
cdr3_aa: CAIRGTSGTNTGELFF

clone_size: -
j_call: TRBJ1-2
v_call: TRBV6-6
d_call: TRBD1
cdr3_nt: TGTGCCAGCAGTTCACCCACAGGGGGCAACTATGGCTACACCTTC
cdr3_aa: CASSSPTGGNYGYTF

clone_size: -
j_call: TRBJ2-2
v_call: TRBV7-6
d_call: TRBD1
cdr3_nt: TGTGCCAGCAGCTCCTCCAACAGGGGCACCGGGGAGCTGTTTTTT
cdr3_aa: CASSSSNRGTGELFF

clone_size: -
j_call: TRBJ2-1
v_call: TRBV4-3
d_call: TRBD2
cdr3_nt: TGCGCCAGCAGCCAAGATTTGGCTAGCGGGAGTGTGGGAAATGAGCAGTTCTTC
cdr3_aa: CASSQDLASGSVGNEQFF

clone_size: -
j_call: TRBJ1-4
v_call: TRBV5-1
d_call: -
cdr3_nt: TGCGCCAGCAGCTTCGGGGGGGGCGATGAAAAACTGTTTTTT
cdr3_aa: CASSFGGGDEKLFF

clone_size: -
j_call: TRBJ1-4
v_call: TRBV6-1
d_call: -
cdr3_nt: TGTGCCAGCAGTGAAGGCGTAACAGGGATTACGAAAAAACTGTTTTTT
cdr3_aa: CASSEGVTGITKKLFF

clone_size: few
j_call: TRBJ2-2
v_call: TRBV9
d_call: TRBD1
cdr3_nt: TGTGCCAGCAGCGGTTGGACAGGGTCTGGCACCGGGGAGCTGTTTTTT
cdr3_aa: CASSGWTGSGTGELFF

clone_size: -
j_call: TRBJ2-3
v_call: TRBV6-1
d_call: -
cdr3_nt: TGTGCCAGCAGTGAGCTCAGGGGAACGCAGTATTTT
cdr3_aa: CASSELRGTQYF

clone_size: -
j_call: TRBJ1-5
v_call: TRBV28
d_call: TRBD1
cdr3_nt: TGTGCCAGCAGTCTTCTGCCGGGACAGGGGTTGGAGCCTAATCAGCCCCAGCATTTT
cdr3_aa: CASSLLPGQGLEPNQPQHF

clone_size: -
j_call: TRBJ2-1
v_call: TRBV15
d_call: TRBD2
cdr3_nt: TGTGCCACCAGCAGAGCCGTACTAGCGGACTACAATGAGCAGTTCTTC
cdr3_aa: CATSRAVLADYNEQFF